This entry describes one TCR beta chain. Its recognized antigen is unknown. Per-base qualities were not stored, and no clone one base away is much larger. The immunoSEQ Assay was used to sequence TCRbeta CDR3 regions. After extraction, genomic DNA underwent amplification by bias-controlled multiplex PCR, followed by high-throughput sequencing. Per the authors' processing: Collapsing and filtering of sequences were performed to quantify the absolute abundance of each unique TCRbeta CDR3 region. T cell fraction was estimated by normalizing TCRbeta template counts to usable DNA, with usable DNA measured through amplification of reference genes found in all nucleated cells. Repertoire TCRs were annotated as SARS-CoV-2-specific when V gene, CDR3 amino acid sequence and J gene were exactly matched to a known reactive TCR set. MIRA supplied the reference SARS-CoV-2 TCR set, which was filtered for enrichment in COVID-19-positive ImmuneCODE repertoires so that public or cross-reactive TCRs were removed. Using the MIRA antigens, annotated TCRs were further analysed by specific ORF or by position within an ORF. Breadth was defined as annotated unique rearrangements over total unique productive rearrangements; depth was the summed frequency of those rearrangements. Group comparisons of TCR breadth used two-sided Wilcoxon rank-sum tests. TCRdb re-hosts the immuneACCESS table, in-frame sequences only. Its copies lack some clones; in the studies checked, an unresolved V gene accounts for under half of them, and the cause for the rest is not known. V, J and clone size were drawn from that table, and D and trimming were deduced from the DNA. The sample table records fewer than 500,000 clones; roughly nine tenths of these occur just once. Over 2% of the sample lies in the top ten.

Deletion took 0 bases off V and 11 bases off J, with a span of 9 bases between the germline ends. From the cysteine through the phenylalanine, the CDR3 covers 13 amino acids. Just the 39-base CDR3 DNA is kept, in frame starting at base 1. CDR1 and CDR2, looked up from the germline V gene, are SGHRS and YFSETQ. The treatment or condition label here, explained by the study, means: roughly 20 received Ad26.COV2.S at low or high dose, single or two shots; 5 received placebo; per-sample allocation not given. For vaccine and placebo recipients, the sequenced repertoires came from samples collected on day 63 after the first injection. In Cohort 1b, 25 to 30 adults aged 18-55 years were enrolled at a single site in Boston, USA, between 29 July and 7 August 2020. Ad26.COV2.S was a replication-incompetent adenovirus type 26 vector expressing a prefusion-stabilized SARS-CoV-2 spike protein from the original Wuhan strain.

The data were obtained in a study of Ad26.COV2.S vaccination and SARS-CoV-2 variants (dated by TCRdb to about 2021). Context from the whole study: Donors in the vaccine arm were drawn from COV1001, a phase I-IIa trial of Ad26.COV2.S in healthy adults that was multicentre, randomized, double-blind and placebo-controlled. Investigators did not know the trial group allocation while performing experiments and assessing outcomes. A total of 32 samples were included in the TCR-sequenced set, comprising around 19 Ad26.COV2.S vaccine recipients, 5 placebo recipients and 8 SARS-CoV-2 convalescent individuals. Ad26.COV2.S was administered intramuscularly at 5 x 10^10 or 1 x 10^11 viral particles, either as a single shot or as two shots given 56 days apart. The specificity and breadth of SARS-CoV-2-reactive T cell receptors after Ad26.COV2.S vaccination were assessed by TCRbeta repertoire sequencing. Trial participants were randomized into five groups of five: low-dose or high-dose Ad26.COV2.S given once or twice, or placebo on both occasions. Results and caveats for the whole study, not just this receptor: Vaccine and placebo recipients had similar non-spike TCR breadth, a finding consistent with the vaccine containing only spike. The study lacked the statistical power to compare responses across vaccine doses or regimens. According to the authors, total T cell responses may have been underestimated by the TCR breadth and depth analyses. Substantial breadth of spike-specific CD8+ and CD4+ T cell responses was reported after vaccination. Spike-specific TCR breadth was higher in Ad26.COV2.S recipients than in placebo recipients (P = 0.0014).

The chain joins TRBV5-1 to TRBJ2-6; confidence is insufficient to name the D gene. The sequencing here drew on peripheral blood, taken in a trial of Ad26.COV2.S vaccine versus placebo. The receptor comes from a person aged 18-60 years who received the Ad26.COV2.S COVID-19 vaccine or a placebo. The bases read TGCGCCAGCAGCTTGGCACAAAACGACGTCCTGACTTTC. Its protein product is CASSLAQNDVLTF.